These T cell receptor beta chains were read from a single sample in a study of T cell responses to AZD1222 COVID-19 vaccine. TCRdb keeps only in-frame clones here, not all; method: immunoSEQ multiplex PCR. This table holds 100,000 to 150,000 clones, 85% found once. This material consisted of peripheral blood, taken 28 days after the second AZD1222 dose. The receptors were sampled from an adult who received the AZD1222 COVID-19 vaccine. The CDR3 runs from the conserved cysteine through the conserved F or W. The order of the fields is D gene, J gene, CDR3 length, clone size, V gene, CDR3 DNA, CDR3 protein. The D gene is left open where the match is weak. Clone size appears in some rows only: once, few, many, or a class for an expanded clone.

>TRBD1|TRBJ1-5|15|NA|TRBV18
TGTGCCAGCTCACCGGAGACAGGGGGCGGTCAGCCCCAGCATTTT
CASSPETGGGQPQHF
>TRBD2|TRBJ2-1|18|once|TRBV2
TGTGCCAGCAGTGAAGCCCCCTTCCGGCGGGGGGGGTACAATGAGCAGTTCTTC
CASSEAPFRRGGYNEQFF
>TRBD1|TRBJ1-1|14|once|TRBV15
TGTGCCACCAGCAGACCAGGGGGGAACACTGAAGCTTTCTTT
CATSRPGGNTEAFF
>TRBD2|TRBJ2-3|17|NA|TRBV9
TGTGCCAGCAGCGTCCGGGGGGGGCGTTCTAGCACAGATACGCAGTATTTT
CASSVRGGRSSTDTQYF
>NA|TRBJ1-2|14|NA|TRBV6-5
TGTGCCAGCAGTTACTCCGGGCAGACTAACGGCTACACCTTC
CASSYSGQTNGYTF
>NA|TRBJ2-1|16|NA|TRBV9
TGTGCCAGCAGCGTAGCTACCGGGGGGCCGCAGAATGAGCAGTTCTTC
CASSVATGGPQNEQFF
>NA|TRBJ2-1|19|NA|TRBV6-4
TGTGCCAGCAGTGACTCGACCCCCTCTTCCCTTCTCTCCTACAATGAGCAGTTCTTC
CASSDSTPSSLLSYNEQFF
>NA|TRBJ1-2|16|few|TRBV24-1
TGTGCCACCAGTGATCATGTCGAGGGGAGAGTGGAGGGCTACACCTTC
CATSDHVEGRVEGYTF
>NA|TRBJ1-4|15|NA|TRBV28
TGTGCCAGCAGTTTGCCAGGAGCAACTAATGAAAAACTGTTTTTT
CASSLPGATNEKLFF
>NA|TRBJ1-5|15|few|TRBV6-2/TRBV6-3
TGTGCCAGCAGTGTAGGCCCTTGGAGCAATCAGCCCCAGCATTTT
CASSVGPWSNQPQHF
>NA|TRBJ1-1|15|NA|TRBV9
TGTGCCAGCAGCGCACTCGGGCGGCCGAACACTGAAGCTTTCTTT
CASSALGRPNTEAFF